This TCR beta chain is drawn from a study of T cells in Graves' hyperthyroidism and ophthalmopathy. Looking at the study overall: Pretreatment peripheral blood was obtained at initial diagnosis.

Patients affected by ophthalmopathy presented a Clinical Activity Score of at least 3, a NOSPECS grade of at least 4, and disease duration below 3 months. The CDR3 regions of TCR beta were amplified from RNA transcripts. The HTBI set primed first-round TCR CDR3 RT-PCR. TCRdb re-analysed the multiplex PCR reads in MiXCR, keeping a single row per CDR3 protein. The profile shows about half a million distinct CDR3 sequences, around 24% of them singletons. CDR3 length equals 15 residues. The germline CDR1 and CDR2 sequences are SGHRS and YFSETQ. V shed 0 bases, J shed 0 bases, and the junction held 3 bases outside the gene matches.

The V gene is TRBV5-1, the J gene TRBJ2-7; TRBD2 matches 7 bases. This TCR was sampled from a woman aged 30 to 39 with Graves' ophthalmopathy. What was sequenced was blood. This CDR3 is CASSLGRENSYEQYF. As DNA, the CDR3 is TGCGCCAGCAGCTTGGGGCGGGAGAACTCCTACGAGCAGTACTTC.